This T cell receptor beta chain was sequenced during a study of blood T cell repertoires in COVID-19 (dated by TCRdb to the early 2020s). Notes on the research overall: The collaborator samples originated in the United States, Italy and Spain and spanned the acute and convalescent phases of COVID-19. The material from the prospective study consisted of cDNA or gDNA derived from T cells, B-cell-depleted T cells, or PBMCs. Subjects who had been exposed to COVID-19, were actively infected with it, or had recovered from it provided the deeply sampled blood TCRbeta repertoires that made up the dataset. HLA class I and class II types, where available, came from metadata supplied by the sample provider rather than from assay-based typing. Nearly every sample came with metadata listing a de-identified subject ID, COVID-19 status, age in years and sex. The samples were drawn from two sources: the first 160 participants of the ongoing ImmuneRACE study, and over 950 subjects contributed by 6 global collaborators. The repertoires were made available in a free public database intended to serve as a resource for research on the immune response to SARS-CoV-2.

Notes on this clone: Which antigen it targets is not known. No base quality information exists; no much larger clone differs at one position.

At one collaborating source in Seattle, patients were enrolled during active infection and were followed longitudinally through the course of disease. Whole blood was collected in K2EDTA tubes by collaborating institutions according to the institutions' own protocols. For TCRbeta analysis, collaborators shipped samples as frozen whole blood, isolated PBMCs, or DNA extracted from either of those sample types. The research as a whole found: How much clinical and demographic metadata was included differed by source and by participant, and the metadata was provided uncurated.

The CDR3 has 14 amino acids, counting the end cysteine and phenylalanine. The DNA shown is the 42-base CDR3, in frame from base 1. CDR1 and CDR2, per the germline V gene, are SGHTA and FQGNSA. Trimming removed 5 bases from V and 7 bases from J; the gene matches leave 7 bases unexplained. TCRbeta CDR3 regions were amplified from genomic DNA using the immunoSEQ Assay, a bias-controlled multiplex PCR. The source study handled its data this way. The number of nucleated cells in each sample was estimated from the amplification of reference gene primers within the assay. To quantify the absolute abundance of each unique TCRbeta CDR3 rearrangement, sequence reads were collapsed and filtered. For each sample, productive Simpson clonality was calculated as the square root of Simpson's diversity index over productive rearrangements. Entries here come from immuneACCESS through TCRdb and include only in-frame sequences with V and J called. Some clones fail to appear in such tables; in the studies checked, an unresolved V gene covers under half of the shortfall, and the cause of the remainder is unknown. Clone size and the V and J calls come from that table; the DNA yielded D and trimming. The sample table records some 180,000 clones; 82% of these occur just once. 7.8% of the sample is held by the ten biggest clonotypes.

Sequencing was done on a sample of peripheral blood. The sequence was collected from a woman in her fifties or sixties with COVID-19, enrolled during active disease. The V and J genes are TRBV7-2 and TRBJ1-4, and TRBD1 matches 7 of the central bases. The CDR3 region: CASSLQTGTEKLFF. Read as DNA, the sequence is TGTGCCAGCAGCCTACAGACAGGGACTGAAAAACTGTTTTTT.